These 17 T cell receptor beta chains were sequenced from one sample in a study of blood T cell repertoires in COVID-19. Produced via immunoSEQ multiplex PCR; TCRdb's table is partial and in-frame only. The table records some 140,000 clones, about 70% of them present only once. The sequencing sample was made of peripheral blood. These receptors all stem from a man older than 75 with acute or convalescent COVID-19.

This clone has only a few counts. The chain uses TRBV30 and TRBJ1-2; weak D call: TRBD1 (6 bases). The germline CDR1 and CDR2 sequences are GTSNPN and SVGIG (reference sequence). The CDR3 is made up of 12 amino acids. V lost 0 bases to trimming and J lost 6 bases, with 8 bases between them. The CDR3 here is CAWSVTGNGYTF. In nucleotides, the CDR3 is TGTGCCTGGAGTGTAACAGGGAATGGCTACACCTTC.

The gene calls are TRBV12-3 or TRBV12-4 and TRBJ2-3; 7 bases are a match to TRBD1. The CDR3 sequence is 13 residues long. The junction had 2 bases not matched to a gene; V was cut back by 6 bases and J by 2 bases. CDR3 coding DNA: TGTGCCAGCAGGGGACAGACCACAGATACGCAGTATTTT. Translating gives CASRGQTTDTQYF.

V and J are TRBV18 and TRBJ2-7; 7 bases are shared with TRBD2. CDR1 and CDR2 (germline): KGHSH, LQKENI. Unmatched junction bases numbered 9, after V lost 6 bases and J lost 7 bases. The CDR3 runs 13 residues. DNA of the CDR3: TGTGCCAGCTCCCTTGGGGGGGAGTGGGAGCAGTACTTC. Translating it yields CASSLGGEWEQYF. Full variable domain (missing parts from reference TRBV18 and TRBJ2-7): NAGVMQNPRHLVRRRGQEARLRCSPMKGHSHVYWYRQLPEEGLKFMVYLQKENIIDESGMPKERFSAEFPKEGPSILRIQQVVRGDSAAYFCASSLGGEWEQYFGPGTRLTVT.

V is TRBV14 and J is TRBJ1-4, with 9 bases lining up with TRBD1. CDR1 is SGHDN, CDR2 FVKESK, per germline. V lost 5 bases, J lost 11 bases, and 6 bases stayed unmatched. The CDR3 covers 13 residues. The CDR3 here is CASSYPGTGKLFF. The CDR3 nucleotides are TGTGCCAGCAGCTACCCCGGGACAGGGAAACTGTTTTTT.

The gene calls are TRBV2 and TRBJ1-4; weak D call: TRBD1 (6 bases). Trimming cost V 5 bases and J 7 bases, with 11 bases left between them. The CDR3 loop spans 13 amino acids. The germline CDR1 and CDR2 sequences are SNHLY and FYNNEI. The CDR3 nucleotides read TGTGCCAGCAGTATCAGGGGCGGTGAAAAACTGTTTTTT. Residues: CASSIRGGEKLFF. The full variable domain, with the rest looked up from reference TRBV2 and TRBJ1-4, is EPEVTQTPSHQVTQMGQEVILRCVPISNHLYFYWYRQILGQKVEFLVSFYNNEISEKSEIFDDQFSVERPDGSNFTLKIRSTKLEDSAMYFCASSIRGGEKLFFGSGTQLSVL.

This chain uses TRBV3-1 (or the pseudogene TRBV3-2) with TRBJ2-7, with 10 bases fitting TRBD2. Germline values: CDR1 LGHDT, CDR2 YNNKEL (reference sequence). The CDR3 covers 14 residues. V gave up 4 bases and J gave up 8 bases; unmatched junction bases: 8. The CDR3 here is CASSPRERGGQQYF. CDR3 DNA sequence: TGTGCCAGCAGCCCTAGGGAGCGGGGGGGCCAGCAGTACTTC.

The chain's CDR3 is CATNQGTGELFF. The CDR3 DNA reads TGTGCCACCAATCAGGGGACCGGGGAGCTGTTTTTT. The chain recombines TRBV24-1 with TRBJ2-2; weak D call: TRBD1 (6 bases). Deletions cut 8 bases from V and 5 bases from J, with 8 bases between. The CDR3 is 12 amino acids. Germline loops: CDR1 KGHDR, CDR2 SFDVKD.

V and J are TRBV3-1 (or the pseudogene TRBV3-2) and TRBJ2-1, with 11 bases aligning to TRBD2. Germline V CDR1 and CDR2: LGHDT, YNNKEL (reference sequence). The trim removed 8 bases at V and 3 bases at J, leaving 9 bases unmatched. This CDR3 contains 16 residues. The CDR3, as DNA: TGTGCCAGCGGTAGCGGGGGGGATTGGGTCTACAATGAGCAGTTCTTC. Its translation: CASGSGGDWVYNEQFF.

The rearrangement links TRBV5-4 to TRBJ2-5; a possible D gene is TRBD1 (5 bases). Between the trimmed V and J ends, which lost 1 base and 2 bases, there was a span of 15 bases. Germline V CDR1 and CDR2: SGHNT, YYREEE (reference sequence). The CDR3 runs 16 residues. The CDR3 sequence: CASSLLGPGRQETQYF. The CDR3 region has the DNA TGTGCCAGCAGCTTGTTGGGGCCAGGGCGTCAAGAGACCCAGTACTTC.

The table lists this clone with a few counts. The V call is TRBV7-2, the J call TRBJ2-5; D call uncertain. Deletions cut 4 bases from V and 5 bases from J, with 14 bases between. Germline lookup yields CDR1 SGHTA and CDR2 FQGNSA. The CDR3 length is 14 residues. The CDR3 spells CASSSYPGRETQYF. The CDR3 DNA sequence: TGTGCCAGCAGCTCTTACCCAGGAAGGGAGACCCAGTACTTC.

The J gene is TRBJ1-2, the V gene TRBV29-1, with D unclear. The CDR3 totals 11 residues. V lost 7 bases, J lost 7 bases, and 13 bases lay in between. Looked up from germline, CDR1 is SQVTM and CDR2 is ANQGSEA. The CDR3 spells CSADGSAGYTF. The CDR3 DNA sequence: TGCAGCGCCGACGGGAGTGCTGGCTACACCTTC.

The V gene is TRBV18, the J gene TRBJ2-2, with 8 bases identical to TRBD1. J gave up 0 bases and V 3 bases, and 6 bases lay outside the gene matches. The CDR3 runs to 17 residues. Germline V lookup: CDR1 KGHSH, CDR2 LQKENI. The CDR3 is CASSPQGQGSNTGELFF. The DNA of the CDR3 is TGTGCCAGCTCACCCCAAGGACAGGGATCGAACACCGGGGAGCTGTTTTTT.

The chain joins TRBV10-3 to TRBJ1-5; D gene ambiguous. Germline loops: CDR1 ENHRY, CDR2 SYGVKD. V lost 4 bases and J lost 9, with 10 bases in between. The CDR3 is 12 residues long. In DNA, the CDR3 is TGTGCCATCAGTGCAGGCAGAACGCCCCAGCATTTT. This sequence encodes CAISAGRTPQHF.

This sequence joins TRBV7-8 and TRBJ1-2; D possibly corresponds to TRBD1 (5 bases). Germline CDR1 SGHVS, CDR2 FQNEAQ. The CDR3 runs 15 residues. Between the trimmed V and J ends, which lost 1 base and 0 bases, there was a span of 9 bases. The CDR3 nucleotides are TGTGCCAGCAGCTTAGGACAGCCTACTAACTATGGCTACACCTTC. This encodes CASSLGQPTNYGYTF.

Here the CDR3 reads CASSVGQNTEAFF. CDR3 nucleotide sequence: TGTGCCAGCTCAGTCGGACAGAACACTGAAGCTTTCTTT. This chain links TRBV18 with TRBJ1-1; possibly TRBD1 for D (5 bases). Trimming stripped 5 bases from V and 1 base from J, with 8 bases between. The germline V gene has CDR1 KGHSH and CDR2 LQKENI. The CDR3 has 13 residues.

DNA for the CDR3: TGTGCCAGCAGGATCGGGGGAGGGGTGAACACTGAAGCTTTCTTT. Translating it yields CASRIGGGVNTEAFF. The rearrangement links TRBV6-5 to TRBJ1-1; D is perhaps TRBD1 (5 bases). With 6 bases removed from V and 0 bases from J, the gap between germline ends came to 14 bases. CDR1 and CDR2 from the germline V gene are MNHEY and SVGAGI. This CDR3 has 15 residues.

The rearrangement links TRBV19 to TRBJ1-1, with 8 bases lining up with TRBD1. V was clipped by 4 bases and J by 1 base; unmatched bases: 5. This CDR3 is 15 amino acids long. Germline V gives CDR1 LNHDA, CDR2 SQIVND (reference sequence). In DNA, the CDR3 is TGTGCCAGTAGTACCTTGGGACAGGCGAACACTGAAGCTTTCTTT. This sequence encodes CASSTLGQANTEAFF.